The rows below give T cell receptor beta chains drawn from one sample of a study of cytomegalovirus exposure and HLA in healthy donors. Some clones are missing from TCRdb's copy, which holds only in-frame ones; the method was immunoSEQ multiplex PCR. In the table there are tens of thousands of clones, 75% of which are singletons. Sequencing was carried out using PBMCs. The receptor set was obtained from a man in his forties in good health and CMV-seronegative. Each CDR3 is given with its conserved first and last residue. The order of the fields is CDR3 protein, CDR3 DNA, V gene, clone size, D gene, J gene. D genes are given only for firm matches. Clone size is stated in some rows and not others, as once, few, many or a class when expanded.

CDR3aa: CASSSEGQGGDTQYF; CDR3nt: TGCGCCAGCAGCTCCGAAGGACAGGGAGGGGATACGCAGTATTTT; v_gene: TRBV5-1; abundance: -; d_gene: -; j_gene: TRBJ2-3
CDR3aa: CASSLGRSGTGFEKLFF; CDR3nt: TGTGCCAGCAGCTTAGGCCGTTCGGGGACAGGGTTTGAAAAACTGTTTTTT; v_gene: TRBV13; abundance: -; d_gene: TRBD1; j_gene: TRBJ1-4
CDR3aa: CASSISRGLETQYF; CDR3nt: TGTGCCAGCAGTATCTCCAGGGGGTTAGAGACCCAGTACTTC; v_gene: TRBV6-1; abundance: -; d_gene: TRBD1; j_gene: TRBJ2-5
CDR3aa: CASSGQGAGTEAFF; CDR3nt: TGTGCCAGCAGTGGGCAGGGGGCGGGGACTGAAGCTTTCTTT; v_gene: TRBV2; abundance: -; d_gene: TRBD1; j_gene: TRBJ1-1
CDR3aa: CASSLSVTARTYEQYF; CDR3nt: TGTGCCAGCAGTTTATCGGTAACAGCCAGAACCTACGAGCAGTACTTC; v_gene: TRBV28; abundance: -; d_gene: -; j_gene: TRBJ2-7
CDR3aa: CASSAGTGGSYEQYF; CDR3nt: TGTGCCAGCAGTGCCGGGACAGGGGGATCCTACGAGCAGTACTTC; v_gene: TRBV6-1; abundance: -; d_gene: TRBD1; j_gene: TRBJ2-7
CDR3aa: CAWSKGQGGEKLFF; CDR3nt: TGTGCCTGGTCCAAAGGACAGGGAGGGGAAAAACTGTTTTTT; v_gene: TRBV30; abundance: -; d_gene: TRBD1; j_gene: TRBJ1-4
CDR3aa: CASSYGTAILGEKLFF; CDR3nt: TGTGCCAGCAGTTATGGGACAGCCATTTTGGGAGAAAAACTGTTTTTT; v_gene: TRBV28; abundance: -; d_gene: TRBD1; j_gene: TRBJ1-4
CDR3aa: CASSQRDRVGEKLFF; CDR3nt: TGTGCCAGCAGCCAAAGGGACAGGGTCGGGGAAAAACTGTTTTTT; v_gene: TRBV13; abundance: -; d_gene: TRBD1; j_gene: TRBJ1-4
CDR3aa: CASSVEGVPFMNTEAFF; CDR3nt: TGTGCCAGCAGCGTAGAAGGGGTCCCCTTCATGAACACTGAAGCTTTCTTT; v_gene: TRBV9; abundance: -; d_gene: -; j_gene: TRBJ1-1
CDR3aa: CASSLSGGNGYTF; CDR3nt: TGTGCCAGCAGCTTATCGGGGGGGAATGGCTACACCTTC; v_gene: TRBV11-3; abundance: -; d_gene: -; j_gene: TRBJ1-2
CDR3aa: CASSYGSTGGWGYTF; CDR3nt: TGTGCCAGCAGTTACGGCTCTACAGGGGGCTGGGGCTACACCTTC; v_gene: TRBV6-5; abundance: -; d_gene: TRBD1; j_gene: TRBJ1-2
CDR3aa: CASSLPNSYNEQFF; CDR3nt: TGCGCCAGCAGCTTGCCAAACTCCTACAATGAGCAGTTCTTC; v_gene: TRBV5-1; abundance: few; d_gene: -; j_gene: TRBJ2-1
CDR3aa: CASSHTDRLEAFF; CDR3nt: TGTGCCAGCAGTCATACCGACAGGCTTGAAGCTTTCTTT; v_gene: TRBV28; abundance: few; d_gene: -; j_gene: TRBJ1-1
CDR3aa: CASSETGAYEQYF; CDR3nt: TGCGCCAGCAGTGAGACAGGAGCTTACGAGCAGTACTTC; v_gene: TRBV10-2; abundance: -; d_gene: -; j_gene: TRBJ2-7
CDR3aa: CASSRDTGEQFF; CDR3nt: TGTGCCAGCAGCCGAGATACAGGAGAGCAGTTCTTC; v_gene: TRBV6-1; abundance: -; d_gene: -; j_gene: TRBJ2-1